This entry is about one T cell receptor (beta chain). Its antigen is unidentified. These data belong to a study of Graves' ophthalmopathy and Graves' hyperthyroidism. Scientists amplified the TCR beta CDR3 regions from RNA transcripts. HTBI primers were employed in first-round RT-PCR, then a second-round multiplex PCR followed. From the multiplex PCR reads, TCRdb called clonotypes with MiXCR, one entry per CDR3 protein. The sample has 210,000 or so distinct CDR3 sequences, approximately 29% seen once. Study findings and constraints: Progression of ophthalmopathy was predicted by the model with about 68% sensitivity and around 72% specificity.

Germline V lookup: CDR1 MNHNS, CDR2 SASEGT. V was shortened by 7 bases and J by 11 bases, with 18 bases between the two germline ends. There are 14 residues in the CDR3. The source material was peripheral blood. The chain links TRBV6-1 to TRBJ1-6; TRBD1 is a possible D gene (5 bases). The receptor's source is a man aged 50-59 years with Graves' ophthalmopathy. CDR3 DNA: TGTGCCAGCATAGGGACCGACTTTTTGGCACCCCTCCACTTT. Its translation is CASIGTDFLAPLHF.